The 32 T cell receptor beta chains below were found in one sample sequenced in a study of CD8 T cells in Susac syndrome (dated by TCRdb to about 2019). Library method: the immunoSEQ multiplex PCR assay. RNA was extracted using the RNeasy kit, and about 0.5 to 1 ug of the RNA was reverse transcribed with random hexamers. TCRdb reran the public reads through fastp at Q25 and MiXCR, keeping productive beta chains. Rows merge per CDR3 protein into single entries with the most common DNA and genes. The sample table records 75,000 to 95,000 distinct CDR3 sequences; approximately 93% of these occur just once. Of the sample, roughly 0.45% falls within the top ten clones. Sequences were obtained from CD8+ T cells from PBMCs. These receptors originate from a human donor with Susac syndrome.

This chain joins TRBV12-3 or TRBV12-4 and TRBJ1-2; tentative D call: TRBD1 (5 bases). This CDR3 is 13 amino acids long. Trimming stripped 3 bases from V and 8 bases from J, with 13 bases between. CDR3 sequence: CASSFQGEAGYTF. Written as DNA, the CDR3 is TGTGCCAGCAGTTTCCAAGGGGAGGCGGGCTACACCTTC.

V is TRBV4-1 and J is TRBJ2-4, with 14 bases matching TRBD2. The junction had 5 bases not matched to a gene; V was cut back by 4 bases and J by 0 bases. The CDR3 loop spans 18 amino acids. The germline V gene encodes CDR1 MGHRA and CDR2 YSYEKL. The CDR3 loop reads CASSPGLAGGLAKNIQYF. CDR3 in DNA: TGCGCCAGCAGCCCCGGACTAGCGGGGGGCCTAGCCAAAAACATTCAGTACTTC.

The chain uses TRBV4-2 and TRBJ2-7; D is ambiguous. The CDR3 consists of 14 residues. CDR1 and CDR2 from the germline V gene are LGHNA and YNFKEQ. V was shortened by 4 bases and J by 6 bases, with 16 bases between the two germline ends. CDR3 loop: CASSPNGLLGEQYF. CDR3 coding DNA: TGTGCCAGCAGCCCCAATGGCCTCTTGGGCGAGCAGTACTTC.

The rearrangement links TRBV23-1 to TRBJ2-7, with TRBD2 as a possible D gene (7 bases). TRBV23-1 falls under the ORF class, with uncertain function. The CDR3 runs to 15 residues. Trimming took 7 bases from V and 2 from J, leaving 18 bases between them. The CDR3 spells CASKSGGQGTYEQYF. Written as DNA, the CDR3 is TGCGCCAGCAAATCCGGGGGGCAGGGGACCTACGAGCAGTACTTC.

The chain has TRBV20-1 and TRBJ1-4; the match to TRBD1 covers 9 bases. The CDR3 loop spans 13 amino acids. V dropped 5 bases and J dropped 4; count of bases not matched to a gene: 2. Per the germline V gene, CDR1 is DFQATT and CDR2 is SNEGSKA (reference sequence). CDR3 sequence reads: CSAPTGGNEKLFF. In nucleotides, the CDR3 is TGCAGTGCTCCGACAGGGGGTAATGAAAAACTGTTTTTT.

The chain uses TRBV6-6 and TRBJ2-1; 8 bases align to TRBD2. The trim removed 5 bases at V and 10 bases at J, leaving 10 bases unmatched. This CDR3 spans 14 amino acids. Germline values: CDR1 MNHNY, CDR2 SVGAGI (reference sequence). The CDR3 reads CASSPQRERGEQFF. In nucleotides, the CDR3 is TGTGCCAGCAGTCCACAGCGGGAGCGAGGAGAGCAGTTCTTC.

The rearrangement uses TRBV6-2 or TRBV6-3 and TRBJ1-2; tentatively, D is TRBD1 (6 bases). The CDR3 totals 15 residues. V gave up 5 bases and J gave up 2 bases, with 15 bases separating them. Germline V gives CDR1 MNHEY, CDR2 SVGEGT. The chain's CDR3 is CASSTQGQSNYGYTF. The CDR3 bases are TGTGCCAGCAGTACGCAAGGACAGAGCAACTATGGCTACACCTTC.

The chain is built from TRBV29-1 and TRBJ2-3; a possible D gene is TRBD1 (5 bases). Germline-derived CDR1 and CDR2 are SQVTM and ANQGSEA. Trimming took off 7 bases at V and 6 bases at J, with 17 bases between the two ends. This CDR3 contains 13 residues. The CDR3 reads CSASGPSRDTQYF. The CDR3 DNA follows: TGCAGCGCCTCAGGGCCCTCTCGGGATACGCAGTATTTT.

The chain joins TRBV7-2 to TRBJ1-4; 7 bases agree with TRBD1. The germline V gene has CDR1 SGHTA and CDR2 FQGNSA. Unmatched junction bases numbered 8, after V lost 5 bases and J lost 5 bases. The CDR3 contains 15 residues. The CDR3 here is CASSDIGGQNEKLFF. The CDR3 DNA follows: TGTGCCAGCAGCGACATCGGGGGACAGAATGAAAAACTGTTTTTT. The full variable domain, completed using reference TRBV7-2 and TRBJ1-4, is GAGVSQSPSNKVTEKGKDVELRCDPISGHTALYWYRQSLGQGLEFLIYFQGNSAPDKSGLPSDRFSAERTGGSVSTLTIQRTQQEDSAVYLCASSDIGGQNEKLFFGSGTQLSVL.

The genes are TRBV5-1 and TRBJ2-3; D gene ambiguous. The germline gives CDR1 SGHRS, CDR2 YFSETQ. The CDR3 extends over 13 amino acids. Trimming pared 2 bases from V and 1 base from J, leaving 5 bases between. CDR3 amino acids: CASSFWGTDTQYF. The CDR3 DNA sequence: TGCGCCAGCAGCTTTTGGGGCACAGATACGCAGTATTTT.

This sequence joins TRBV29-1 and TRBJ2-1; 14 nucleotides line up with TRBD2. Germline V CDR1 and CDR2: SQVTM, ANQGSEA. The CDR3 loop spans 13 amino acids. The trim removed 7 bases at V and 7 bases at J, leaving 3 bases unmatched. Written as DNA, the CDR3 is TGCAGCGCCGGGACTAGCGGGAGAAATGAGCAGTTCTTC. Amino acids: CSAGTSGRNEQFF.

To note about this clonotype: An end of the junction differs from the germline gene, which may be a read error. The V gene is TRBV7-2, the J gene TRBJ2-1, with 10 nucleotides matching TRBD1. From germline, CDR1 is SGHTA and CDR2 FQGNSA. There are 13 residues in the CDR3. The CDR3 spells CASSLVARQGAIF. The CDR3 DNA reads as TGTGCCAGCAGCTTAGTCGCGCGACAGGGGGCGATCTTC.

V gene TRBV7-9 combines with J gene TRBJ1-1; D is uncertain. V dropped 5 bases and J dropped 6 bases, with 25 bases sitting between them. The germline V gene has CDR1 SEHNR and CDR2 FQNEAQ (reference sequence). The CDR3 is 17 amino acids. As DNA, the CDR3 is TGTGCCAGCAGCGCTCGGAGTGTGGGGAACCTTAAGGCTGAAGCTTTCTTT. Residues: CASSARSVGNLKAEAFF.

V and J are TRBV29-1 and TRBJ2-1, with 10 bases that match TRBD2. CDR1 SQVTM and CDR2 ANQGSEA come from the germline V gene. The CDR3 is 20 amino acids. Trimming cost V 4 bases and J 10 bases; bases outside gene matches: 28. CDR3 sequence reads: CSVVGLMRGCPSGSSLEQFF. CDR3 in DNA: TGCAGCGTTGTGGGTCTTATGCGGGGTTGTCCTAGCGGGAGCAGCCTAGAGCAGTTCTTC.

V gene TRBV12-3 or TRBV12-4 combines with J gene TRBJ2-7, with D tentatively TRBD1 or TRBD2 (5 bases each). This CDR3 region has 14 residues. V dropped 3 bases and J dropped 5 bases, with 14 bases sitting between them. The CDR3 DNA reads as TGTGCCAGCAGTTTTATGAGGGGTGGACACGAGCAGTACTTC. Translated, it gives CASSFMRGGHEQYF.

The V and J genes are TRBV6-1 and TRBJ2-2; no clear D gene. V was clipped by 5 bases and J by 1 base, with 5 bases between them. The CDR3 runs 13 residues. The germline CDR1 and CDR2 sequences are MNHNS and SASEGT. The CDR3 here is CASSPMNTGELFF. In DNA form, the CDR3 reads TGTGCCAGCAGTCCAATGAACACCGGGGAGCTGTTTTTT.

The CDR3 sequence is CASASIRDNSYEQYF. In DNA form, the CDR3 reads TGTGCCAGCGCGTCCATTCGGGACAACTCCTACGAGCAGTACTTC. This sequence joins TRBV11-2 and TRBJ2-7; possibly TRBD1 for D (6 bases). CDR1 SGHAT and CDR2 FQNNGV come from the germline V gene. The CDR3 is 15 amino acids. The ends were cut back, 8 bases at V and 0 bases at J, with 17 bases in the middle.

The chain uses TRBV4-1 and TRBJ2-2; weak D call: TRBD2 (5 bases). Germline V gene sequence: CDR1 MGHRA, CDR2 YSYEKL. The CDR3 length is 17 residues. The V end was cut by 1 base, the J end by 1 base, with 13 bases between. In DNA form, the CDR3 reads TGCGCCAGCAGCCAAGGAGCCGGGAATGAGAACACCGGGGAGCTGTTTTTT. This gives the protein CASSQGAGNENTGELFF.

The rearrangement links TRBV12-3 or TRBV12-4 to TRBJ2-5, with D perhaps TRBD1 (5 bases). V lost 10 bases to trimming and J lost 1 base, with 13 bases between them. The CDR3 spans 13 residues. CDR3 DNA sequence: TGTGCCACCGCGACAGCCTTCCAAGAGACCCAGTACTTC. Encoded protein: CATATAFQETQYF.

The chain recombines TRBV5-4 with TRBJ2-1; a weak D match, TRBD1 (5 bases). Germline CDR1 and CDR2: SGHNT and YYREEE (reference sequence). V lost 4 bases and J 0 bases, leaving 11 bases between the germline ends. The CDR3 has 15 amino acids. CDR3 amino acids: CASSTRQPSYNEQFF. CDR3 in DNA: TGTGCCAGCAGCACCAGACAGCCCTCCTACAATGAGCAGTTCTTC. The complete variable domain, with remaining parts taken from reference TRBV5-4 and TRBJ2-1, reads ETGVTQSPTHLIKTRGQQVTLRCSSQSGHNTVSWYQQALGQGPQFIFQYYREEENGRGNFPPRFSGLQFPNYSSELNVNALELDDSALYLCASSTRQPSYNEQFFGPGTRLTVL.

The chain recombines TRBV11-2 with TRBJ2-5; 9 bases are shared with TRBD2. The CDR3 has 16 amino acids. V shed 4 bases, J shed 4 bases, and the junction held 10 bases outside the gene matches. Looked up from germline, CDR1 is SGHAT and CDR2 is FQNNGV. Here the CDR3 reads CASSYRASGIRETQYF. The CDR3 DNA follows: TGTGCCAGCAGCTATCGGGCTAGCGGGATCCGAGAGACCCAGTACTTC.

This clonotype was counted a single time. The chain combines TRBV30 with TRBJ2-1; no clear D. Between the trimmed V and J ends, which lost 2 bases and 7 bases, there was a span of 3 bases. The CDR3 covers 10 residues. Germline V gene sequence: CDR1 GTSNPN, CDR2 SVGIG (reference sequence). CDR3 sequence: CAWSINEQFF. For the CDR3, the DNA is TGTGCCTGGAGTATTAATGAGCAGTTCTTC.

The rearrangement links TRBV4-3 to TRBJ1-3, with D unresolved. Germline loops: CDR1 LGHNA, CDR2 YSLEER. Deletions cut 0 bases from V and 2 bases from J, with 8 bases between. This CDR3 spans 15 amino acids. The CDR3 here is CASSQDWTAGNTIYF. The CDR3, as DNA: TGCGCCAGCAGCCAAGATTGGACGGCTGGAAACACCATATATTTT.

This chain links TRBV3-1 with TRBJ2-7, with 10 bases matching TRBD2. The CDR3 sequence is 14 residues long. Looked up from germline, CDR1 is LGHDT and CDR2 is YNNKEL (reference sequence). V trimming: 5 bases; J trimming: 3 bases; junction bases outside the gene matches: 4. In nucleotides, the CDR3 is TGTGCCAGCAGCTATAGCGGGGGGCTCTACGAGCAGTACTTC. Translation: CASSYSGGLYEQYF.

The chain joins TRBV11-2 to TRBJ2-3; D gene ambiguous. The CDR3 is 15 amino acids. V was shortened by 0 bases and J by 3 bases, with 10 bases between the two germline ends. Germline lookup yields CDR1 SGHAT and CDR2 FQNNGV. The CDR3 spells CASSLEATLTDTQYF. The CDR3 coding sequence is TGTGCCAGCAGCTTAGAGGCCACCTTAACAGATACGCAGTATTTT.

This chain uses TRBV4-1 with TRBJ2-1; TRBD1 might be the D (5 bases). From germline, CDR1 is MGHRA and CDR2 YSYEKL. This CDR3 contains 15 residues. The V gene lost 3 bases and the J gene lost 4 bases, with 13 bases spanning the gap. CDR3 protein: CASSHRESAYNEQFF. The CDR3 nucleotides read TGCGCCAGCAGCCACAGGGAATCCGCGTACAATGAGCAGTTCTTC.

The rearrangement joins TRBV7-8 to TRBJ2-2; 7 bases fit TRBD2. This CDR3 region has 13 residues. CDR1 is SGHVS, CDR2 FQNEAQ, per germline. J lost 4 bases, V lost 8 bases, and 4 bases had no gene match. The CDR3 DNA follows: TGTGCCAGCGGTACTAGCGTCACCGGGGAGCTGTTTTTT. Translated, it gives CASGTSVTGELFF. Full variable domain (missing parts from reference TRBV7-8 and TRBJ2-2): GAGVSQSPRYKVAKRGQDVALRCDPISGHVSLFWYQQALGQGPEFLTYFQNEAQLDKSGLPSDRFFAERPEGSVSTLKIQRTQQEDSAVYLCASGTSVTGELFFGEGSRLTVL.

This chain joins TRBV4-1 and TRBJ2-1; D perhaps matches TRBD2 (6 bases). The V gene's germline CDR1 is MGHRA and CDR2 YSYEKL. This CDR3 has 16 amino acids. V was clipped by 0 bases and J by 12 bases, with 21 bases between them. The CDR3 loop reads CASSQDWSGMRGGQFF. The CDR3 coding sequence is TGCGCCAGCAGCCAAGATTGGTCCGGAATGCGGGGAGGGCAGTTCTTC.

This rearrangement joins TRBV9 to TRBJ2-1, with 10 bases identical to TRBD2. Germline lookup yields CDR1 SGDLS and CDR2 YYNGEE. Unmatched junction bases numbered 7, after V lost 0 bases and J lost 4 bases. The CDR3 covers 17 residues. The DNA of the CDR3 is TGTGCCAGCAGCGTAGGGCAGCGGGGGGGACCGTACAATGAGCAGTTCTTC. Translating it yields CASSVGQRGGPYNEQFF.

This chain uses TRBV20-1 with TRBJ2-2; no definite D call. The CDR3 is made up of 16 amino acids. Trimming pared 1 base from V and 0 bases from J, leaving 12 bases between. Germline-derived CDR1 and CDR2 are DFQATT and SNEGSKA (reference sequence). CDR3 region: CSARVGSQANTGELFF. The CDR3 coding sequence is TGCAGTGCTAGAGTGGGCAGCCAAGCGAACACCGGGGAGCTGTTTTTT.

The rearrangement joins TRBV5-4 to TRBJ1-1; maybe TRBD1 (6 bases). Germline CDR1 reads SGHNT; CDR2 reads YYREEE (reference sequence). This CDR3 is built from 13 residues. Trimming shortened V by 0 bases and J by 6 bases, and 9 bases separated the two germline ends. CDR3 nucleotide sequence: TGTGCCAGCAGCTTGGGGGACACCGCTGAAGCTTTCTTT. This sequence encodes CASSLGDTAEAFF.

The chain links TRBV6-2 or TRBV6-3 to TRBJ2-1; TRBD1 aligns across 10 bases. The CDR3 contains 14 residues. V shed 6 bases and J 8 bases; nucleotides not matched to a gene: 7. Germline V gene sequence: CDR1 MNHEY, CDR2 SVGEGT. CDR3 nucleotides: TGTGCCAGCAGCGTAAGACAGGGGGCTTATGAGCAGTTCTTC. Translating it yields CASSVRQGAYEQFF.